The rows below give T cell receptor beta chains drawn from one sample of a study of OX40 agonist ivuxolimab in advanced cancers. Repertoires were generated with immunoSEQ multiplex PCR, while TCRdb's copy carries only in-frame clones and drops some. Of approximately 90,000 clones in the sample, around nine tenths were seen once. The source material was CD4+ or CD8+ T cells sorted from blood, sampled in a trial of the OX40 agonist ivuxolimab. All receptors come from an adult with an advanced solid tumor such as melanoma, head and neck, liver or kidney cancer. CDR3s include the opening cysteine and the closing phenylalanine or tryptophan. The D gene is left open where the match is weak. Clone size, where shown, is once, few, many, or a class for clones that have expanded.

J	size	V	D	CDR3	DNA
TRBJ2-7	NA	TRBV7-2	TRBD1	CASSSQGGEGYEQYF	TGTGCCAGCAGTTCACAGGGGGGAGAAGGTTACGAGCAGTACTTC
TRBJ2-1	NA	TRBV5-1	TRBD1	CASSLMTGGGNEQFF	TGCGCCAGCAGCTTGATGACAGGGGGTGGGAATGAGCAGTTCTTC
TRBJ1-2	NA	TRBV6-1	TRBD1	CASRQGLGNYGYTF	TGTGCCAGCAGACAGGGGCTGGGAAACTATGGCTACACCTTC
TRBJ1-3	NA	TRBV5-1	TRBD1	CASSPGTVYDTIYF	TGCGCCAGCAGCCCCGGGACAGTATACGACACCATATATTTT
TRBJ2-1	NA	TRBV4-3	NA	CASSQSWASSYNEQFF	TGCGCCAGCAGCCAATCTTGGGCTAGCTCCTACAATGAGCAGTTCTTC
TRBJ2-1	NA	TRBV7-2	TRBD1	CASSLAFRGRVLNEQFF	TGTGCCAGCAGCTTAGCATTCAGGGGGCGCGTTCTGAATGAGCAGTTCTTC
TRBJ2-5	NA	TRBV27	NA	CASSLGAQETQYF	TGTGCCAGCAGTTTGGGGGCGCAGGAGACCCAGTACTTC
TRBJ2-5	NA	TRBV7-9	NA	CACSSQETQYF	TGTGCCTGCTCGAGCCAAGAGACCCAGTACTTC
TRBJ2-3	once	TRBV6-1	NA	CASSGAVSSTDTQYF	TGTGCCAGCAGTGGGGCAGTGTCTAGCACAGATACGCAGTATTTT
TRBJ1-5	few	TRBV19	TRBD1	CASSQTGYSNQPQHF	TGTGCCAGTAGTCAGACAGGGTATAGCAATCAGCCCCAGCATTTT
TRBJ2-5	NA	TRBV29-1	TRBD2	CSVLGLAGAFQETQYF	TGCAGCGTACTCGGACTAGCGGGAGCCTTCCAAGAGACCCAGTACTTC
TRBJ1-2	NA	TRBV7-2	NA	CASSLQGFKSYGYTF	TGTGCCAGCAGCCTACAGGGATTTAAGTCTTATGGCTACACCTTC
TRBJ2-3	NA	TRBV4-1	NA	CASSQGLVSDTQYF	TGCGCCAGCAGCCAAGGGCTGGTTTCAGATACGCAGTATTTT
TRBJ1-1	NA	TRBV21-1	NA	CASSQRGSVNTEAFF	TGTGCCAGCAGCCAAAGGGGGTCGGTGAACACTGAAGCTTTCTTT
TRBJ1-5	NA	TRBV7-2	NA	CASSSFLGQPQHF	TGTGCCAGCAGCTCCTTTTTAGGTCAGCCCCAGCATTTT
TRBJ1-1	NA	TRBV27	NA	CASSFRRATEAFF	TGTGCCAGCAGTTTTAGGCGGGCAACTGAAGCTTTCTTT
TRBJ1-2	NA	TRBV25-1	NA	CASSVYKQGSYGYTF	TGTGCCAGCAGTGTTTATAAACAGGGAAGCTATGGCTACACCTTC
TRBJ2-5	NA	TRBV11-2	TRBD1	CASSYGWTGTKETQYF	TGTGCCAGCAGCTACGGGTGGACAGGAACGAAGGAGACCCAGTACTTC
TRBJ1-1	once	TRBV9	TRBD1	CASSADRGLNTEAFF	TGTGCCAGCAGCGCCGACAGGGGTTTGAACACTGAAGCTTTCTTT
TRBJ1-5	NA	TRBV7-9	TRBD1	CASSRDSLDSSPQHF	TGTGCCAGCAGCCGGGACAGCCTCGATTCCTCGCCCCAGCATTTT
TRBJ2-3	NA	TRBV19	NA	CASSMNLPSTDTQYF	TGTGCCAGTAGTATGAACTTACCTAGCACAGATACGCAGTATTTT
TRBJ2-7	once	TRBV5-1	NA	CASSLGLGFLDDEQYF	TGCGCCAGCAGCTTGGGATTGGGTTTTTTAGATGACGAGCAGTACTTC
TRBJ1-2	NA	TRBV5-4	NA	CASSLPQSGNGYTF	TGTGCCAGCAGCTTGCCCCAGAGTGGCAATGGCTACACCTTC
TRBJ1-5	many	TRBV30	TRBD1	CAWTRTGQGNQPQHF	TGTGCCTGGACCCGAACGGGACAGGGTAATCAGCCCCAGCATTTT
TRBJ2-5	once	TRBV6-1	NA	CASSEGGSTQETQYF	TGTGCCAGCAGTGAAGGGGGCAGTACTCAAGAGACCCAGTACTTC
TRBJ1-6	NA	TRBV5-1	TRBD1	CASSLVGQATYNSPLHF	TGCGCCAGCAGCTTGGTCGGACAGGCGACCTATAATTCACCCCTCCACTTT
TRBJ2-7	NA	TRBV6-5	TRBD2	CASSPLRGGQNEQYF	TGTGCCAGCAGCCCCTTGCGGGGGGGCCAGAACGAGCAGTACTTC
TRBJ2-1	NA	TRBV11-2	NA	CASSLRGQPRYNEQFF	TGTGCCAGCAGCTTACGGGGCCAGCCCCGCTACAATGAGCAGTTCTTC
TRBJ1-1	NA	TRBV10-1	TRBD1	CASTEWEGAHTNTEAFF	TGCGCCAGCACCGAGTGGGAGGGGGCGCATACGAACACTGAAGCTTTCTTT
TRBJ2-7	once	TRBV11-2	TRBD1	CASSLEGQGVAQEQYF	TGTGCCAGCAGCTTAGAGGGACAGGGAGTCGCCCAGGAGCAGTACTTC
TRBJ1-2	NA	TRBV5-1	NA	CASSLDRPYGYTF	TGCGCCAGCAGCTTGGACAGGCCCTATGGCTACACCTTC
TRBJ1-1	NA	TRBV10-2	TRBD1	CASSSAGTGRTEAFF	TGCGCCAGCAGTTCAGCCGGGACAGGGAGGACTGAAGCTTTCTTT
TRBJ2-1	NA	TRBV2	TRBD1	CASSGGQMLYNEQFF	TGTGCCAGCAGTGGGGGACAGATGCTCTACAATGAGCAGTTCTTC
TRBJ2-2	NA	TRBV11-2	TRBD1	CASSAITGVSTGELFF	TGTGCCAGCAGCGCCATCACAGGGGTCTCCACCGGGGAGCTGTTTTTT
TRBJ2-5	few	TRBV19	NA	CASSKLIGGRETQYF	TGTGCCAGTAGTAAATTGATAGGGGGGCGGGAGACCCAGTACTTC
TRBJ1-4	NA	TRBV7-3	TRBD1	CASSLPGTGELKLFF	TGTGCCAGCAGCTTACCCGGGACAGGGGAGTTGAAACTGTTTTTT
TRBJ2-3	NA	TRBV6-1	NA	CASSEFRGFVSTDTQYF	TGTGCCAGCAGTGAATTCAGGGGTTTTGTATCTACAGATACGCAGTATTTT
TRBJ2-3	NA	TRBV19	TRBD2	CASSISLADITDTQYF	TGTGCCAGTAGTATTTCACTAGCGGACATTACAGATACGCAGTATTTT
TRBJ2-5	NA	TRBV29-1	TRBD2	CSVAGTSGGAGETQYF	TGCAGCGTTGCCGGGACTAGCGGGGGGGCAGGGGAGACCCAGTACTTC
TRBJ2-3	few	TRBV15	NA	CATSRDGQSTDTQYF	TGTGCCACCAGCAGAGATGGGCAGAGCACAGATACGCAGTATTTT
TRBJ2-2	NA	TRBV27	NA	CASTQGFGTGELFF	TGTGCCAGCACTCAGGGCTTCGGCACCGGGGAGCTGTTTTTT
TRBJ1-5	few	TRBV30	TRBD1	CALDRGNQPQHF	TGTGCCTTGGACAGGGGGAATCAGCCCCAGCATTTT
TRBJ2-3	NA	TRBV2	NA	CASYTGDITSDTQYF	TGTGCCAGCTATACGGGGGATATCACGTCAGATACGCAGTATTTT
TRBJ2-7	once	TRBV2	NA	CASSSDRRSSYEQYF	TGTGCCAGCAGTTCAGACAGGAGGAGCTCCTACGAGCAGTACTTC
TRBJ1-5	NA	TRBV5-8	NA	CASSLDRGGLNQPQHF	TGTGCCAGCAGCTTGGATCGGGGCGGCCTCAATCAGCCCCAGCATTTT
TRBJ2-7	NA	TRBV10-3	TRBD1	CAISEGPGQGNEQYF	TGTGCCATCAGTGAGGGGCCGGGACAGGGAAACGAGCAGTACTTC